The entry that follows covers one T cell receptor (beta chain) sequence. Its antigen is not known. Given a much more abundant clone one base away, this may be a read error. This sample is part of a study of molecular identifiers for immune sequencing clone quantification. In the study overall: Replicates involved a five-way split of RNA from approximately 20,000 or 100,000 naive CD8 cells, with sequencing of four.

Study conclusions and caveats: In cases of identical TCR molecules sharing a barcode, highly expanded clone sizes could be underestimated. Over 98% of CMV-specific effector molecules, but under 1% of naive ones, were in clones above 20 copies.

The CDR3 is 15 amino acids. The germline V gene encodes CDR1 SGHDT and CDR2 YYEEEE. MiXCR, run by TCRdb on the PCR reads, gives a single entry per CDR3 protein. Among around 480,000 distinct CDR3 sequences listed, 20% to 25% were seen once. Naive CD8 T cell sorting was performed on the CD8+CD4-CCR7+CD45RA+ phenotype. The sample consisted of naive CD8+ T cells from blood, with Jurkat cell RNA spiked in. Noted subset: FACS-sorted CD8+CD4-CCR7+CD45RA+ naive T cells. The chain joins TRBV5-6 to TRBJ2-5; D ambiguous. The TCR originated in a human donor in good health. Some libraries in this study had Jurkat cell RNA spiked in. CDR3 residues: CASSLGAGFQETQCF. CDR3 bases: TGTGCCAGCAGCTTGGGGGCTGGATTTCAAGAGACCCAGTGCTTC.